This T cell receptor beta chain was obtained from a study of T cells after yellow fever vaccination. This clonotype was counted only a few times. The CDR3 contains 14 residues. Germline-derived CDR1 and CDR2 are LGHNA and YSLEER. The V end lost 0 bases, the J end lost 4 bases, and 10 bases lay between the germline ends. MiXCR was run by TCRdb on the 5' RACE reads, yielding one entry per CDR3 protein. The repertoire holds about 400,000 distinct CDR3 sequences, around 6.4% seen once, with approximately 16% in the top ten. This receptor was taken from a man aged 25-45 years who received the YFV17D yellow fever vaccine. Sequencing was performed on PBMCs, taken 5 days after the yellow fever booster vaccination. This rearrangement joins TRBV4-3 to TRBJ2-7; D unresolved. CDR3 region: CASSQEGSYYEQYF. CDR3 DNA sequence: TGCGCCAGCAGCCAAGAGGGCAGCTATTACGAGCAGTACTTC.